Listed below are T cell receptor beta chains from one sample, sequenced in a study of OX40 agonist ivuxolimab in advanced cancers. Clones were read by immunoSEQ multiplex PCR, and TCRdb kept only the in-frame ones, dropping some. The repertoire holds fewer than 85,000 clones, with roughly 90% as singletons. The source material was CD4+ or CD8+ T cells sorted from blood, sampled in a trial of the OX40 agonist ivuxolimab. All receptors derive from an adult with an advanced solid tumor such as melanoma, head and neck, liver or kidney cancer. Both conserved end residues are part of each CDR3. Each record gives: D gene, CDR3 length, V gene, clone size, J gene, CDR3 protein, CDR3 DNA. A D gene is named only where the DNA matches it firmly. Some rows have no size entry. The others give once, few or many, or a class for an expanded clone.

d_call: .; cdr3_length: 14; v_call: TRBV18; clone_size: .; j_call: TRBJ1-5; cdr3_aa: CASSPGRGNQPQHF; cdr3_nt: TGTGCCAGCTCACCGGGCAGGGGCAATCAGCCCCAGCATTTT
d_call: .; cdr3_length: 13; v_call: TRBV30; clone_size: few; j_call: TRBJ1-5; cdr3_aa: CAWSGQTNQPQHF; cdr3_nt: TGTGCCTGGAGTGGACAGACCAATCAGCCCCAGCATTTT
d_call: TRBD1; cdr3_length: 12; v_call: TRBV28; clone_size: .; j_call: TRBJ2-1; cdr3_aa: CASDGTANEQFF; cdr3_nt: TGTGCCAGTGACGGGACAGCAAATGAGCAGTTCTTC
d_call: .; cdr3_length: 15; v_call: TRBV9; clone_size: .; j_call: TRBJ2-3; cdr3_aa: CASSVARVSTDTQYF; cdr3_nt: TGTGCCAGCAGCGTAGCTCGCGTTAGCACAGATACGCAGTATTTT
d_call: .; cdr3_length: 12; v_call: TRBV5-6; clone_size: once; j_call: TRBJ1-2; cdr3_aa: CASSRERGGYTF; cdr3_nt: TGTGCCAGCAGCCGGGAAAGGGGGGGCTACACCTTC
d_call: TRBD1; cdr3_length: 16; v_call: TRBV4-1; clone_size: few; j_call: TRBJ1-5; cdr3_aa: CASSQGGGVTNQPQHF; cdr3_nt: TGCGCCAGCAGCCAAGGAGGGGGCGTTACCAATCAGCCCCAGCATTTT
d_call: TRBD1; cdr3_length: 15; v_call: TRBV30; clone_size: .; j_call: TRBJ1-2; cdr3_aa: CAWAPPGQGAYGYTF; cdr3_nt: TGTGCCTGGGCCCCCCCGGGACAGGGGGCTTACGGCTACACCTTC
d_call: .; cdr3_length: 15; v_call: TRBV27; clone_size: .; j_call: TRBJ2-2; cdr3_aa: CASSSHSGDTGELFF; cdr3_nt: TGTGCCAGCAGTTCCCACTCAGGTGACACCGGGGAGCTGTTTTTT
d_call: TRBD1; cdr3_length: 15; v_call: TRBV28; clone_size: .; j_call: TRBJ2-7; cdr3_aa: CASSSPGQGGHEQYF; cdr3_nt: TGTGCCAGCAGTTCACCGGGACAGGGGGGCCACGAGCAGTACTTC
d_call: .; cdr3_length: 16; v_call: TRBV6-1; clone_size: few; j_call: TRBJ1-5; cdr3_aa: CASSERLGFSNQPQHF; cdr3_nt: TGTGCCAGCAGTGAAAGATTGGGGTTTAGCAATCAGCCCCAGCATTTT
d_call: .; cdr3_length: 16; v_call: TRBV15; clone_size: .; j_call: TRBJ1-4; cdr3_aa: CATSRDLGGGNEKLFF; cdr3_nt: TGTGCCACCAGCAGAGATCTAGGGGGGGGTAATGAAAAACTGTTTTTT
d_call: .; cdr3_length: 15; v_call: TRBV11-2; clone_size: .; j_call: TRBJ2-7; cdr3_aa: CASSLGVGWSYEQYF; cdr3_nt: TGTGCCAGCAGCTTGGGTGTAGGGTGGTCCTACGAGCAGTACTTC
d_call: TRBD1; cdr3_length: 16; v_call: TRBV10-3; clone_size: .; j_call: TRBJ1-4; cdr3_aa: CAISERGQGMEEKLFF; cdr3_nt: TGTGCCATCAGTGAGCGGGGACAGGGCATGGAGGAAAAACTGTTTTTT
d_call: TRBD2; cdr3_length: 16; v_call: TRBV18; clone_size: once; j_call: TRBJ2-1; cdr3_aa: CASSPLGLAGLNEQFF; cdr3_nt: TGTGCCAGCTCACCCCTAGGACTAGCGGGCTTGAATGAGCAGTTCTTC
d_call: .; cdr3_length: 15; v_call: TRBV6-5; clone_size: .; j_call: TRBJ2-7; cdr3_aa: CASSYSVRPIYEQYF; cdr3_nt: TGTGCCAGCAGTTACTCGGTCAGGCCGATCTACGAGCAGTACTTC
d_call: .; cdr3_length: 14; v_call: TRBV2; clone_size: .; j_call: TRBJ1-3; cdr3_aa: CASSEPGLGNTIYF; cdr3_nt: TGTGCCAGCAGTGAACCAGGCCTTGGAAACACCATATATTTT
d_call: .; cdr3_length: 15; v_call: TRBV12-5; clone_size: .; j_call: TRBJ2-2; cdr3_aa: CASGFGFDGTGELFF; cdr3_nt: TGTGCTAGTGGTTTTGGTTTTGATGGCACCGGGGAGCTGTTTTTT
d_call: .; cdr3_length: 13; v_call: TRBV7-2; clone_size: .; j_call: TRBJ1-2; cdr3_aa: CASSLEAGSGYTF; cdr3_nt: TGTGCCAGCAGCTTAGAGGCAGGGAGTGGCTACACCTTC
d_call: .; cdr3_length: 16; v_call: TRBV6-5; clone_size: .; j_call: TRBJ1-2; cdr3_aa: CASSYSQGSVGYGYTF; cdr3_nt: TGTGCCAGCAGTTACTCGCAGGGATCGGTAGGCTATGGCTACACCTTC
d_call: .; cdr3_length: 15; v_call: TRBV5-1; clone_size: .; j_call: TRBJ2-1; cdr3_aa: CASSKSMGGHNEQFF; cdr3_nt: TGCGCCAGCAGTAAATCCATGGGGGGCCACAATGAGCAGTTCTTC
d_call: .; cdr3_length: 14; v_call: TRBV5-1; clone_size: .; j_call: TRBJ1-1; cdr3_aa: CASSSAGGGTEAFF; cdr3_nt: TGCGCCAGCAGCTCCGCGGGGGGAGGGACTGAAGCTTTCTTT
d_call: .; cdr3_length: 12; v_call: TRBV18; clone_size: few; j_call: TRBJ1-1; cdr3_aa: CATTGPGAEAFF; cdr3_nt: TGTGCCACGACGGGACCTGGGGCTGAAGCTTTCTTT
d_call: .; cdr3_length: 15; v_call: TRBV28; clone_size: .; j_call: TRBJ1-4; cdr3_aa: CASSLLGAANEKLFF; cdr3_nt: TGTGCCAGCAGTTTATTGGGGGCGGCTAATGAAAAACTGTTTTTT
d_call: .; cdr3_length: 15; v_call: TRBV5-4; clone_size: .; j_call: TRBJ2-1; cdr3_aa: CASSFGRSSYNEQFF; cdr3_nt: TGTGCCAGCAGCTTTGGCCGGAGCTCCTACAATGAGCAGTTCTTC
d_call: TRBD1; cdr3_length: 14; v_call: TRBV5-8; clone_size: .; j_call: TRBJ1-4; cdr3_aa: CASSSGQGGEKLFF; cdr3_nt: TGTGCCAGCAGCTCGGGACAGGGGGGCGAAAAACTGTTTTTT
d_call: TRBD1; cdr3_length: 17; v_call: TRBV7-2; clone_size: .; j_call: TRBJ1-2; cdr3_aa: CASSLDKSPTGFYGYTF; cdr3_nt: TGTGCCAGCAGCTTAGACAAGAGTCCGACAGGGTTTTATGGCTACACCTTC
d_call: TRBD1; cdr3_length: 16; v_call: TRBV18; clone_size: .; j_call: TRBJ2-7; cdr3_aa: CASSPSRTGGWIEQYF; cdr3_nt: TGTGCCAGCTCACCATCTCGGACAGGGGGCTGGATCGAGCAGTACTTC
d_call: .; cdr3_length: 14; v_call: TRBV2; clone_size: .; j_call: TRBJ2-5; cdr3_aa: CASSGSRGQETQYF; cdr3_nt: TGTGCCAGCAGTGGTTCCAGGGGCCAAGAGACCCAGTACTTC
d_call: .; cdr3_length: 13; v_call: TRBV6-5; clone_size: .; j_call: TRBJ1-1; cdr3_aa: CASAATANTEAFF; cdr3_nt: TGTGCCAGCGCTGCGACAGCGAACACTGAAGCTTTCTTT